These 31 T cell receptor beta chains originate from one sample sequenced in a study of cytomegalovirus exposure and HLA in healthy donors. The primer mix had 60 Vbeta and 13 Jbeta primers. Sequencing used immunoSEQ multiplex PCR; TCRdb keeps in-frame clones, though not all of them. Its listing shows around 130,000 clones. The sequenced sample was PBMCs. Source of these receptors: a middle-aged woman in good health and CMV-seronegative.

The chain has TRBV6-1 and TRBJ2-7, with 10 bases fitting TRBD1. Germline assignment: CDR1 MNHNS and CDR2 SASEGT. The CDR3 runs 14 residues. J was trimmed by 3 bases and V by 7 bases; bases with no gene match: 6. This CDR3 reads CASMFGDRGYEQYF. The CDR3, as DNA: TGTGCCAGCATGTTCGGGGACAGGGGCTACGAGCAGTACTTC.

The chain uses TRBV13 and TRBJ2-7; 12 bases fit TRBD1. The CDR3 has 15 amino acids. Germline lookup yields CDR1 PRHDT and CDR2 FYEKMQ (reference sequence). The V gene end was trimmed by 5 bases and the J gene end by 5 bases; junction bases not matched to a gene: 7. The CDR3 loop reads CASSTGTGGPHEQYF. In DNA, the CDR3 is TGTGCCAGCAGCACGGGGACAGGGGGCCCCCACGAGCAGTACTTC.

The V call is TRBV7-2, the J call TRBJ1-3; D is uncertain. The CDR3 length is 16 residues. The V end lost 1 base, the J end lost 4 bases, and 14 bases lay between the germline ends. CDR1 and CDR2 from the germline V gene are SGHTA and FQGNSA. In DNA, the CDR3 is TGTGCCAGCAGCTTAGACTATGGGTCGGGGGGAAACACCATATATTTT. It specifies CASSLDYGSGGNTIYF.

Written as DNA, the CDR3 is TGTGCCAGTCAATACCGGGAGGGCTCCTACGAGCAGTACGTC. The encoded protein is CASQYREGSYEQYV. The gene calls are TRBV2 and TRBJ2-7; 8 nucleotides line up with TRBD2. The CDR3 has 14 amino acids. Looked up from germline, CDR1 is SNHLY and CDR2 is FYNNEI. V dropped 9 bases and J dropped 0; count of bases not matched to a gene: 7.

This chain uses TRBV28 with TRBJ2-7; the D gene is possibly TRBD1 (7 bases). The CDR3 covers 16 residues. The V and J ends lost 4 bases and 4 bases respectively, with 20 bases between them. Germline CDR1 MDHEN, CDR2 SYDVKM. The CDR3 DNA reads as TGTGCCAGCAGTTCCCCCGGGGGACAGTCTGGTTACGAGCAGTACGTC. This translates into CASSSPGGQSGYEQYV.

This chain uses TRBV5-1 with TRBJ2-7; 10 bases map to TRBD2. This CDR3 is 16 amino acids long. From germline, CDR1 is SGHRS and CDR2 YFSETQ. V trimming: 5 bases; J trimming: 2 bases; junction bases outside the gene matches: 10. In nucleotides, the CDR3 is TGCGCCAGCAGAGTAAGTCTAGCGGGGGTTGCCTACGAGCAGTACTTC. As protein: CASRVSLAGVAYEQYF.

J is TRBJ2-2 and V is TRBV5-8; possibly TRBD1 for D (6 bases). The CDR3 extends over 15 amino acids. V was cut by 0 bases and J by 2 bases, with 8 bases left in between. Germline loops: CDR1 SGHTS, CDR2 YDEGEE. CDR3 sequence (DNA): TGTGCCAGCAGCTTGGGGACAGTCAACACCGGGGAGCTGTTTTTT. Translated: CASSLGTVNTGELFF.

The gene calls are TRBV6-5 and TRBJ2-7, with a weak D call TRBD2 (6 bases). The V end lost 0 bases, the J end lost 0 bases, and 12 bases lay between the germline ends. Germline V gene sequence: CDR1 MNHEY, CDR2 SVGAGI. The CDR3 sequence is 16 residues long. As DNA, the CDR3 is TGTGCCAGCAGTTACTCGGGGGGATTGAGCTCCTACGAGCAGTACTTC. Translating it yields CASSYSGGLSSYEQYF.

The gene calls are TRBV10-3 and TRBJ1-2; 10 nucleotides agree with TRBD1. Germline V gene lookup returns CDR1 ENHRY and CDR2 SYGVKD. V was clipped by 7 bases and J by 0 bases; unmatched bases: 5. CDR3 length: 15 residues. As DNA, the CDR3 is TGTGCCATCACGGGACAGGGGAGAGCTAACTATGGCTACACCTTC. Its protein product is CAITGQGRANYGYTF.

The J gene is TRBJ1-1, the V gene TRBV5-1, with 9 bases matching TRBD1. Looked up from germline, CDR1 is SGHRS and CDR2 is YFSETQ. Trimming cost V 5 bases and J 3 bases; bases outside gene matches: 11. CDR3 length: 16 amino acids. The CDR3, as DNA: TGCGCCAGCAGAACTTCGGGGACAGGGTACGACACTGAAGCTTTCTTT. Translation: CASRTSGTGYDTEAFF.

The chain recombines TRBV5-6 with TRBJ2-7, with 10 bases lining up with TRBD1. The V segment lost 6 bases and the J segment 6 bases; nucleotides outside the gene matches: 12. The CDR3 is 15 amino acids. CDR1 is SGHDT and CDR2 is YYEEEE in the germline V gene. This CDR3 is CASTWGGTGVFEQYF. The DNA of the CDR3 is TGTGCCAGCACCTGGGGAGGGACAGGGGTTTTCGAGCAGTACTTC. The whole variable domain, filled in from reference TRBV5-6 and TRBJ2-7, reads DAGVTQSPTHLIKTRGQQVTLRCSPKSGHDTVSWYQQALGQGPQFIFQYYEEEERQRGNFPDRFSGHQFPNYSSELNVNALLLGDSALYLCASTWGGTGVFEQYFGPGTRLTVT.

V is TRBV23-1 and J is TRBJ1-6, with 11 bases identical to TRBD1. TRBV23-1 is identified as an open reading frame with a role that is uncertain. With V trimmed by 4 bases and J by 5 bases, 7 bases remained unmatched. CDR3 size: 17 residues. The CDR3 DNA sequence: TGCGCCAGCAGTCCCACCGGACAGGGGGCTGATAATTCACCCCTCCACTTT. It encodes CASSPTGQGADNSPLHF.

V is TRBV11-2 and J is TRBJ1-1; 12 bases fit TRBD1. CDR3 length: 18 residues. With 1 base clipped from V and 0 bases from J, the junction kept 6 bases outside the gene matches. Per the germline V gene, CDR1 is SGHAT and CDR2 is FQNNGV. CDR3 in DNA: TGTGCCAGCAGCTTAGCTCTGGGACAGGGGGCGGTGAACACTGAAGCTTTCTTT. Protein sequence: CASSLALGQGAVNTEAFF. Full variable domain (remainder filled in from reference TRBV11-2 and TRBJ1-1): EAGVAQSPRYKIIEKRQSVAFWCNPISGHATLYWYQQILGQGPKLLIQFQNNGVVDDSQLPKDRFSAERLKGVDSTLKIQPAKLEDSAVYLCASSLALGQGAVNTEAFFGQGTRLTVV.

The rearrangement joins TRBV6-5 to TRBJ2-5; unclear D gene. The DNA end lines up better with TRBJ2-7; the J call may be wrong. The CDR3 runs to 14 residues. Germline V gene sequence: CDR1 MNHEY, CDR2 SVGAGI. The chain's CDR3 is CASSYSAPPYEQYF. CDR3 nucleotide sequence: TGTGCCAGCAGTTACAGTGCCCCGCCCTACGAGCAGTACTTC.

CDR3 sequence: CASSPGGQGGNSPLHF. CDR3 nucleotide sequence: TGTGCCAGCTCACCGGGGGGACAGGGTGGCAATTCACCCCTCCACTTT. The chain is built from TRBV18 and TRBJ1-6, with 9 bases lining up with TRBD1. Trimming at V came to 3 bases and at J to 7 bases, leaving 7 bases not matched to a gene. Germline lookup yields CDR1 KGHSH and CDR2 LQKENI. The CDR3 consists of 16 residues.

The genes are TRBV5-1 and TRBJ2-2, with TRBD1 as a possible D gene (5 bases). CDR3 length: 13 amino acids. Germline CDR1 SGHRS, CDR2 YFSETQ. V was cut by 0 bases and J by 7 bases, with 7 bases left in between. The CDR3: CASSLGTSGELFF. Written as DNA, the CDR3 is TGCGCCAGCAGCTTGGGGACAAGCGGGGAGCTGTTTTTT.

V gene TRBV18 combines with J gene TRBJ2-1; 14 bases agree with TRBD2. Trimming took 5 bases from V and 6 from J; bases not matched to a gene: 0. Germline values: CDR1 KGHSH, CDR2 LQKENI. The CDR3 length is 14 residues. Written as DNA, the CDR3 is TGTGCCAGCTCAGGGACTAGCGGGGGCAATGAGCAGTTCTTC. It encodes CASSGTSGGNEQFF.

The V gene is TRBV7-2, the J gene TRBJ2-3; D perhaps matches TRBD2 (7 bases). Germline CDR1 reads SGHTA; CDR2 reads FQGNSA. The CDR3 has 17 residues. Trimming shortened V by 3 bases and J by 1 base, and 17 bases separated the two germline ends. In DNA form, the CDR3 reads TGTGCCAGCAGCTTCGTCCCTGTGGGGGGGCGCACAGATACGCAGTATTTT. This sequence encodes CASSFVPVGGRTDTQYF.

The CDR3 loop reads CASSYRDRANNEQFF. The CDR3 DNA follows: TGTGCCAGCAGTTACCGGGACAGGGCCAACAATGAGCAGTTCTTC. The chain is built from TRBV6-5 and TRBJ2-1; 9 bases align to TRBD1. With V trimmed by 2 bases and J by 5 bases, 4 bases remained unmatched. The V gene's germline CDR1 is MNHEY and CDR2 SVGAGI. This CDR3 spans 15 amino acids.

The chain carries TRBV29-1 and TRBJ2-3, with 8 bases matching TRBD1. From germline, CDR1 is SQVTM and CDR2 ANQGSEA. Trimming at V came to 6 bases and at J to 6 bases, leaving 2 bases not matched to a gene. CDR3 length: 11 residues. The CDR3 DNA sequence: TGCAGCGTCAGGACAGGGGATACGCAGTATTTT. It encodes CSVRTGDTQYF.

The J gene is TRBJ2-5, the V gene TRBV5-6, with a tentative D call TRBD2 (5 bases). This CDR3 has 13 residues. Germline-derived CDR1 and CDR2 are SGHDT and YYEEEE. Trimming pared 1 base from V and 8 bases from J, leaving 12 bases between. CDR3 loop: CASSLRARTTQYF. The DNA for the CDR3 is TGTGCCAGCAGCTTGCGTGCAAGGACTACCCAGTACTTC.

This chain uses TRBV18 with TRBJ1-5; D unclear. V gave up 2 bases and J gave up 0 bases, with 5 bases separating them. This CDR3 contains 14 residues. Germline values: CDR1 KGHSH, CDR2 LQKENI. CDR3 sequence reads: CASSPEYSNQPQHF. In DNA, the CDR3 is TGTGCCAGCTCACCAGAGTATAGCAATCAGCCCCAGCATTTT.

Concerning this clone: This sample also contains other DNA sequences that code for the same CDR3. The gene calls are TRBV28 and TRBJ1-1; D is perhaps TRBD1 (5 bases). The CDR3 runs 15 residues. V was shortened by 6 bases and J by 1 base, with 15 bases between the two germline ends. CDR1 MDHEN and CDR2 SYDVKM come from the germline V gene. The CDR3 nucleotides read TGTGCCAGCAGCTTGGCGGGGGGGACGAACACTGAAGCTTTCTTT. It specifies CASSLAGGTNTEAFF. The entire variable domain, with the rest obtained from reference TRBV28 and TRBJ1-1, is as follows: DVKVTQSSRYLVKRTGEKVFLECVQDMDHENMFWYRQDPGLGLRLIYFSYDVKMKEKGDIPEGYSVSREKKERFSLILESASTNQTSMYLCASSLAGGTNTEAFFGQGTRLTVV.

DNA of the CDR3: TGTGCCAGCAGCCAAGGGAGTCAGCCCCAGCATTTT. Translated, it gives CASSQGSQPQHF. The V gene is TRBV7-9, the J gene TRBJ1-5; no definite D call. Per the germline V gene, CDR1 is SEHNR and CDR2 is FQNEAQ (reference sequence). Trimming took 5 bases from V and 6 from J, leaving 8 bases between them. This CDR3 comprises 12 residues.

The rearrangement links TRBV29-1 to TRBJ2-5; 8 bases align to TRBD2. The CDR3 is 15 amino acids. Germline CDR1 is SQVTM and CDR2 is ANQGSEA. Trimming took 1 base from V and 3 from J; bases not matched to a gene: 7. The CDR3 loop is CSVEGEPGGEETQYF. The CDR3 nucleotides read TGCAGCGTTGAAGGGGAACCGGGAGGGGAAGAGACCCAGTACTTC.

The CDR3 sequence is CASSLPGSGDYGYTF. The CDR3 DNA reads TGTGCCAGCAGCTTGCCGGGATCGGGGGACTATGGCTACACCTTC. This rearrangement joins TRBV5-6 to TRBJ1-2; perhaps TRBD1 as D (5 bases). The CDR3 is 15 residues long. Deletions cut 1 base from V and 3 bases from J, with 13 bases between. CDR1 is SGHDT and CDR2 is YYEEEE in the germline V gene.

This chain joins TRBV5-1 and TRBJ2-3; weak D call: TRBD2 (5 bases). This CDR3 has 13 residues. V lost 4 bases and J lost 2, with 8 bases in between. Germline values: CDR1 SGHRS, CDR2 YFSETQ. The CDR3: CASSPGNTDTQYF. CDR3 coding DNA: TGCGCCAGCAGCCCGGGAAACACAGATACGCAGTATTTT.

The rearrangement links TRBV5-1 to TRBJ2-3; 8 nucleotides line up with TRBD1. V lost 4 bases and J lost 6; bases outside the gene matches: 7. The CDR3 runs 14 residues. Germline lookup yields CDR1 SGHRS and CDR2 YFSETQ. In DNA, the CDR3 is TGCGCCAGCAGCAGACGAACAGGGGGGGATACGCAGTATTTT. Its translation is CASSRRTGGDTQYF.

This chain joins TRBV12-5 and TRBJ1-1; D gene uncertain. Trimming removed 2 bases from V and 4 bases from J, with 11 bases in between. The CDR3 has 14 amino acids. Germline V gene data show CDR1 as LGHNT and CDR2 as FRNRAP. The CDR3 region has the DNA TGTGCTAGTGGTTTGCGGAGAGCTCCCACTGAAGCTTTCTTT. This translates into CASGLRRAPTEAFF.

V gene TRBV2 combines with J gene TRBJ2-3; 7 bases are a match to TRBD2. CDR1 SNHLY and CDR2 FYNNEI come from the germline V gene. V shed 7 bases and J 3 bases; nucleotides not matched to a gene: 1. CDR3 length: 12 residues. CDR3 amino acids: CASMRGTDTQYF. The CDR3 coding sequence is TGTGCCAGCATGCGGGGGACAGATACGCAGTATTTT.

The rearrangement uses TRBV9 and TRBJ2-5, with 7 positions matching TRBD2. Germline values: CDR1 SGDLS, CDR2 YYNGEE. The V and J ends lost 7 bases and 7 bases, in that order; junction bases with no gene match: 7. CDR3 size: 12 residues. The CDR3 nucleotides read TGTGCCAGCGGGGAGAGGGAGGGGACCCAGTACTTC. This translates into CASGEREGTQYF.